The 28 T cell receptor beta chains listed next were all sequenced from one sample in a study of blood T cell repertoires in COVID-19. The data were produced by immunoSEQ multiplex PCR, yet TCRdb's version contains in-frame clones alone and is incomplete. The data show several thousand clones, approximately 80% seen once. Input material: peripheral blood. These receptors were obtained from a human donor in a cohort sampled during active COVID-19.

This chain connects TRBV30 to TRBJ2-3, with TRBD2 matching over 8 bases. Germline V gene lookup returns CDR1 GTSNPN and CDR2 SVGIG (reference sequence). The CDR3 loop spans 13 amino acids. V shed 2 bases and J 4 bases; nucleotides not matched to a gene: 2. CDR3 nucleotides: TGTGCCTGGAGTCGGACTAGCCCAGATACGCAGTATTTT. Encoded protein: CAWSRTSPDTQYF.

The rearrangement joins TRBV28 to TRBJ2-5, with TRBD1 identical over 9 bases. V lost 7 bases to trimming and J lost 2 bases; unmatched junction nucleotides: 8. The CDR3 runs to 15 residues. Germline CDR1 and CDR2: MDHEN and SYDVKM. The CDR3 bases are TGTGCCAGCAACACTCAGGGGACAGGGCAAGAGACCCAGTACTTC. Translating it yields CASNTQGTGQETQYF.

This clone was recorded a few times. The V and J genes are TRBV3-1 (or the pseudogene TRBV3-2) and TRBJ1-4; 7 bases map to TRBD1. The CDR3 is made up of 14 amino acids. Trimming at V came to 1 base and at J to 8 bases, leaving 4 bases not matched to a gene. CDR1 is LGHDT and CDR2 is YNNKEL in the germline V gene (reference sequence). The CDR3 reads CASSQGQGWEKLFF. The CDR3 nucleotides are TGTGCCAGCAGCCAAGGACAGGGCTGGGAAAAACTGTTTTTT.

The V call is TRBV30, the J call TRBJ1-5; D is unresolved. The V gene's germline CDR1 is GTSNPN and CDR2 SVGIG (reference sequence). CDR3 size: 12 residues. V lost 1 base, J lost 5 bases, and 6 bases lay in between. CDR3 amino acids: CAWSEPDQPQHF. CDR3 DNA: TGTGCCTGGAGTGAGCCGGATCAGCCCCAGCATTTT.

The gene calls are TRBV5-1 and TRBJ2-2; 7 bases are shared with TRBD1. This CDR3 contains 15 residues. Germline values: CDR1 SGHRS, CDR2 YFSETQ. After removal of 4 bases from V and 4 bases from J, the junction contained 7 bases not matched to a gene. The CDR3 DNA reads TGCGCCAGCAGCCCCGGACAGGCGGTCACCGGGGAGCTGTTTTTT. As protein: CASSPGQAVTGELFF.

V gene TRBV10-3 combines with J gene TRBJ1-2; D may be TRBD1 (5 bases). Germline CDR1 is ENHRY and CDR2 is SYGVKD. V shed 3 bases and J shed 8 bases, with 13 bases lying between them. The CDR3 is 13 residues long. The CDR3 region is CAISEWGGDGYTF. The CDR3 DNA follows: TGTGCCATCAGTGAATGGGGGGGAGACGGCTACACCTTC.

The rearrangement joins TRBV27 to TRBJ1-1; 8 positions agree with TRBD1. J lost 1 base, V lost 5 bases, and 3 bases had no gene match. This CDR3 region has 14 residues. Germline V CDR1 and CDR2: MNHEY, SMNVEV (reference sequence). CDR3 in DNA: TGTGCCAGCAGTCTCGGACAGGGGAACACTGAAGCTTTCTTT. It encodes CASSLGQGNTEAFF.

The table lists this clone with a count of one. The genes are TRBV10-3 and TRBJ2-3; 10 nucleotides align to TRBD2. The length of the CDR3 is 15 residues. V shed 3 bases, J shed 5 bases, and the junction held 5 bases outside the gene matches. CDR1 ENHRY and CDR2 SYGVKD come from the germline V gene. Here the CDR3 reads CAISDSGGAGDTQYF. The CDR3 nucleotides are TGTGCCATCAGTGACAGCGGGGGGGCTGGAGATACGCAGTATTTT.

The V call is TRBV7-2, the J call TRBJ2-2; TRBD2 matches 7 bases. CDR1 is SGHTA and CDR2 is FQGNSA in the germline V gene. The J segment lost 1 base and the V segment lost 0 bases, leaving 2 bases of the junction unmatched. The CDR3 is 16 residues long. This CDR3 reads CASSLAGGGNTGELFF. As DNA, the CDR3 is TGTGCCAGCAGCTTAGCAGGCGGGGGGAACACCGGGGAGCTGTTTTTT.

This clone was seen once. This chain joins TRBV2 and TRBJ1-1, with 9 bases that match TRBD1. The CDR3 contains 15 residues. Germline V gene data show CDR1 as SNHLY and CDR2 as FYNNEI. Trimming took 6 bases from V and 1 from J; bases not matched to a gene: 6. CDR3 amino acids: CASRRDRGANTEAFF. The CDR3 DNA reads as TGTGCCAGCAGGAGAGACAGGGGGGCGAACACTGAAGCTTTCTTT.

The chain carries TRBV3-1 (or the pseudogene TRBV3-2) and TRBJ2-5; D might be TRBD1 (8 bases). The germline CDR1 and CDR2 sequences are LGHDT and YNNKEL (reference sequence). Trimming stripped 0 bases from V and 4 bases from J, with 18 bases between. CDR3 length: 17 residues. The CDR3 sequence is CASSQDRTGRVIETQYF. The CDR3 DNA sequence: TGTGCCAGCAGCCAAGATCGGACAGGGAGGGTTATAGAGACCCAGTACTTC.

The gene calls are TRBV27 and TRBJ2-1, with 7 bases lining up with TRBD1. The germline CDR1 and CDR2 sequences are MNHEY and SMNVEV (reference sequence). J lost 0 bases, V lost 7 bases, and 6 bases had no gene match. This CDR3 is built from 15 residues. CDR3 DNA sequence: TGTGCCAGCACCCCGGACAGGAGCTCCTACAATGAGCAGTTCTTC. Amino acids: CASTPDRSSYNEQFF.

The chain combines TRBV29-1 with TRBJ2-7, with a weak D call TRBD1 (6 bases). CDR1 and CDR2 from the germline V gene are SQVTM and ANQGSEA. The CDR3 totals 15 residues. Trimming cost V 1 base and J 2 bases, with 15 bases left between them. Here the CDR3 DNA reads TGCAGCGTTGAAGCGAACCGGGACAACACCTACGAGCAGTACTTC. Translation: CSVEANRDNTYEQYF.

The chain combines TRBV5-6 with TRBJ2-5; 10 bases are a match to TRBD1. This CDR3 spans 14 amino acids. J lost 5 bases, V lost 3 bases, and 4 bases had no gene match. CDR1 and CDR2 (germline): SGHDT, YYEEEE. CDR3 amino acids: CASSSGQGRETQYF. As DNA, the CDR3 is TGTGCCAGCAGCTCGGGACAGGGGAGGGAGACCCAGTACTTC.

This sequence joins TRBV5-1 and TRBJ1-2; maybe TRBD1 (6 bases). In germline, CDR1 is SGHRS, CDR2 YFSETQ. Trimming stripped 0 bases from V and 4 bases from J, with 19 bases between. The CDR3 is 17 residues long. The CDR3 sequence: CASSLGLIQGVVYGYTF. CDR3 in DNA: TGCGCCAGCAGCTTGGGGCTAATACAGGGTGTTGTCTATGGCTACACCTTC.

In the case of this clone: One junction end disagrees with the germline gene, perhaps due to a read error. The CDR3 DNA is TGTGCCAGCAGCTTAGACGGAGTCTATGGCTACACCTTC. Translation: CASSLDGVYGYTF. The chain carries TRBV12-3 or TRBV12-4 and TRBJ1-2; D is undetermined. The CDR3 spans 13 residues.

This sequence joins TRBV24-1 and TRBJ1-6, with D possibly being TRBD1 (5 bases). The CDR3 totals 13 residues. V lost 4 bases and J 9 bases, leaving 9 bases between the germline ends. CDR1 is KGHDR and CDR2 is SFDVKD in the germline V gene. The CDR3 DNA reads TGTGCCACCAGTGAAGGGGTTAGTTCACCCCTCCACTTT. Residues: CATSEGVSSPLHF.

The CDR3 spells CASSPGRGLQETQYF. CDR3 in DNA: TGCGCCAGCAGCCCCGGGCGGGGACTGCAAGAGACCCAGTACTTC. The rearrangement joins TRBV4-1 to TRBJ2-5, with D perhaps TRBD2 (6 bases). Trimming pared 4 bases from V and 2 bases from J, leaving 14 bases between. This CDR3 region has 15 residues. The germline V gene encodes CDR1 MGHRA and CDR2 YSYEKL.

The chain employs TRBV19 and TRBJ1-1; 8 positions match TRBD1. With 6 bases clipped from V and 0 bases from J, the junction kept 3 bases outside the gene matches. In germline, CDR1 is LNHDA, CDR2 SQIVND (reference sequence). The CDR3 is made up of 14 amino acids. As DNA, the CDR3 is TGTGCCAGTAGCCGGGACAGGCTGAACACTGAAGCTTTCTTT. Amino acid sequence: CASSRDRLNTEAFF. The whole variable domain, filled in from reference TRBV19 and TRBJ1-1, reads DGGITQSPKYLFRKEGQNVTLSCEQNLNHDAMYWYRQDPGQGLRLIYYSQIVNDFQKGDIAEGYSVSREKKESFPLTVTSAQKNPTAFYLCASSRDRLNTEAFFGQGTRLTVV.

The chain has TRBV6-2 or TRBV6-3 and TRBJ1-6; 8 bases align to TRBD1. The CDR3 runs 17 residues. J was trimmed by 11 bases and V by 5 bases; bases with no gene match: 17. Per the germline V gene, CDR1 is MNHEY and CDR2 is SVGEGT. The CDR3 region is CASSTYERTGKFAPLHF. The CDR3 DNA reads as TGTGCCAGCAGTACCTATGAGCGGACAGGGAAATTCGCACCCCTCCACTTT.

The genes are TRBV5-1 and TRBJ1-2, with TRBD1 matching 7 bases. This CDR3 spans 14 amino acids. Germline V lookup: CDR1 SGHRS, CDR2 YFSETQ. V was clipped by 3 bases and J by 7 bases; unmatched bases: 9. The CDR3 reads CASSSVQGILGYTF. CDR3 nucleotides: TGCGCCAGCAGCTCCGTACAGGGGATTCTTGGCTACACCTTC.

This sequence joins TRBV3-1 (or the pseudogene TRBV3-2) and TRBJ2-2; D perhaps matches TRBD2 (6 bases). V was cut by 3 bases and J by 10 bases, with 18 bases left in between. CDR1 is LGHDT, CDR2 YNNKEL, per germline (reference sequence). This CDR3 contains 15 residues. The CDR3 here is CASSHSGRRGAELFF. The CDR3, as DNA: TGTGCCAGCAGCCATAGCGGACGGAGGGGTGCGGAGCTGTTTTTT.

Regarding this clone: This specimen includes other DNA sequences encoding the same CDR3. The rearrangement joins TRBV6-2 or TRBV6-3 to TRBJ1-1, with unresolved D. V lost 4 bases, J lost 0 bases, and 3 bases lay in between. Germline V gives CDR1 MNHEY, CDR2 SVGEGT. The CDR3 has 12 amino acids. The DNA of the CDR3 is TGTGCCAGCAGTTCCGTGAACACTGAAGCTTTCTTT. Translated, it gives CASSSVNTEAFF.

This chain uses TRBV18 with TRBJ1-5, with D hard to call. The CDR3 consists of 15 residues. CDR1 is KGHSH, CDR2 LQKENI, per germline. Trimming took 3 bases from V and 0 from J, leaving 9 bases between them. CDR3 in amino acids: CASSPAAVSNQPQHF. The CDR3 DNA reads as TGTGCCAGCTCACCCGCGGCGGTTAGCAATCAGCCCCAGCATTTT.

The genes are TRBV6-1 and TRBJ2-7; TRBD1 aligns across 12 bases. Germline V gene data show CDR1 as MNHNS and CDR2 as SASEGT. The CDR3 is 18 amino acids. J gave up 5 bases and V 0 bases, and 11 bases lay outside the gene matches. The CDR3 loop is CASSEARPGTGGLNEQYF. In nucleotides, the CDR3 is TGTGCCAGCAGTGAAGCCCGGCCCGGGACAGGGGGCTTAAACGAGCAGTACTTC.

This clone was observed a few times. This chain links TRBV12-5 with TRBJ1-5; a weak D match, TRBD1 (5 bases). Germline CDR1 reads LGHNT; CDR2 reads FRNRAP. The CDR3 extends over 16 amino acids. Trimming removed 3 bases from V and 5 bases from J, with 17 bases in between. CDR3 sequence (DNA): TGTGCTAGTGGTTTATCGGGGGAGAATGGGGATCAGCCCCAGCATTTT. This codes for CASGLSGENGDQPQHF.

The chain has TRBV28 and TRBJ1-5, with no clear D. The CDR3 consists of 15 residues. CDR1 and CDR2 from the germline V gene are MDHEN and SYDVKM. Trimming left V 2 bases short and J 8 bases short, with 16 bases between. The CDR3 nucleotides are TGTGCCAGCAGTTTAGTGTCGGAGGGAAAGGAGCCCCAGCATTTT. Residues: CASSLVSEGKEPQHF.

The rearrangement links TRBV6-5 to TRBJ2-2, with TRBD2 as a possible D gene (6 bases). There are 14 residues in the CDR3. Germline V gene lookup returns CDR1 MNHEY and CDR2 SVGAGI. The V gene lost 6 bases and the J gene lost 2 bases, with 10 bases spanning the gap. The DNA of the CDR3 is TGTGCCAGCAGGCGGGACGGAAACACCGGGGAGCTGTTTTTT. Translating it yields CASRRDGNTGELFF.